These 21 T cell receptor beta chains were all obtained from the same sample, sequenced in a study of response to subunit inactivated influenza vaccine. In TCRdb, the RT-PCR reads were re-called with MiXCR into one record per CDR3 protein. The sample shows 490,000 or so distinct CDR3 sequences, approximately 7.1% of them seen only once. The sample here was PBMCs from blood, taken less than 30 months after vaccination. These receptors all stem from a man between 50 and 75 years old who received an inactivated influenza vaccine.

The CDR3 DNA follows: TGTGCCAGCAGCTCCCCCGGGCGGCCCTCCAATGAGCAGTTCTTC. Encoded protein: CASSSPGRPSNEQFF. V and J are TRBV7-9 and TRBJ2-1; D call uncertain. The V and J ends lost 4 bases and 6 bases respectively, with 16 bases between them. CDR3 length: 15 residues. The V gene's germline CDR1 is SEHNR and CDR2 FQNEAQ (reference sequence).

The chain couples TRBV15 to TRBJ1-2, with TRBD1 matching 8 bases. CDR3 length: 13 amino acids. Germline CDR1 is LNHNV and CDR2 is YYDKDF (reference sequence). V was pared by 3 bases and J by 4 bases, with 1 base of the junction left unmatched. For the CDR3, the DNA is TGTGCCACCAGCAGCGGACAGGGCTATGGCTACACCTTC. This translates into CATSSGQGYGYTF.

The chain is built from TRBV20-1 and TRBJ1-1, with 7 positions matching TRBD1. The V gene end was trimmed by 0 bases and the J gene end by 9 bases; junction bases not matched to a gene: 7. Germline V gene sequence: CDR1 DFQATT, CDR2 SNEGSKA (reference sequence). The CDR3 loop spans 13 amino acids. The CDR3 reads CSARDAGQIKAFF. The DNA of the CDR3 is TGCAGTGCTAGAGATGCGGGACAGATAAAAGCTTTCTTT.

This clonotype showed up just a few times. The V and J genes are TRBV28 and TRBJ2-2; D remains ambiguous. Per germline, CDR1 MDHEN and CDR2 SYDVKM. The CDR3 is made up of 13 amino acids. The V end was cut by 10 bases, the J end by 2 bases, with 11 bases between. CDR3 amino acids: CATLTANTGELFF. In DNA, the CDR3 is TGTGCCACCCTGACGGCTAACACCGGGGAGCTGTTTTTT.

The CDR3 is CASSPGGSPLHF. In nucleotides, the CDR3 is TGTGCCAGCAGTCCCGGAGGTTCACCCCTCCACTTT. The chain carries TRBV6-5 and TRBJ1-6; D is undetermined. CDR3 length equals 12 residues. The V end lost 5 bases, the J end lost 9 bases, and 8 bases lay between the germline ends. Germline values: CDR1 MNHEY, CDR2 SVGAGI.

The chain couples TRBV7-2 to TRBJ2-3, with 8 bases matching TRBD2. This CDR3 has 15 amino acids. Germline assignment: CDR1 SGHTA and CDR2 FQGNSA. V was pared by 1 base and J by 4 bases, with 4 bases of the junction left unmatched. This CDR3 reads CASSLVGRVADTQYF. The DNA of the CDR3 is TGTGCCAGCAGCTTAGTCGGGAGGGTAGCAGATACGCAGTATTTT.

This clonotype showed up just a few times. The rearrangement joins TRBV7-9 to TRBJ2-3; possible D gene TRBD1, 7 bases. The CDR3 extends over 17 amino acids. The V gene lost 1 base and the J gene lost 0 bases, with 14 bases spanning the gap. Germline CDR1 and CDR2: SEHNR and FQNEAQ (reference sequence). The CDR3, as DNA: TGTGCCAGCAGCTTAGGACAGGGCGCGGGGAGCACAGATACGCAGTATTTT. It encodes CASSLGQGAGSTDTQYF.

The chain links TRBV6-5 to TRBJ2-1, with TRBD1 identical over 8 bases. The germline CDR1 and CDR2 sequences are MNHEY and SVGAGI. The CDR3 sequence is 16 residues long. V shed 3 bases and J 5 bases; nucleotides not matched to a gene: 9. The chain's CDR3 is CASSYFTGTGNNEQFF. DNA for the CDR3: TGTGCCAGCAGTTATTTCACCGGGACAGGCAACAATGAGCAGTTCTTC.

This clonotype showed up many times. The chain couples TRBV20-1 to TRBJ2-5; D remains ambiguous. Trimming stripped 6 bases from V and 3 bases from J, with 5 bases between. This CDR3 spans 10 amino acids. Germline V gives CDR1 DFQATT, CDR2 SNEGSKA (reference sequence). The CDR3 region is CSAEEETQYF. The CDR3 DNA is TGCAGTGCAGAAGAAGAGACCCAGTACTTC.

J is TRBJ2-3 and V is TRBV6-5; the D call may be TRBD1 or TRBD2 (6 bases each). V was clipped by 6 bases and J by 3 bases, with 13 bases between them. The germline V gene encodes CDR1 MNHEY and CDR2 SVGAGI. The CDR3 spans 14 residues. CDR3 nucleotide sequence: TGTGCCAGCAGGTACACGGGGGCAACAGATACGCAGTATTTT. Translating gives CASRYTGATDTQYF.

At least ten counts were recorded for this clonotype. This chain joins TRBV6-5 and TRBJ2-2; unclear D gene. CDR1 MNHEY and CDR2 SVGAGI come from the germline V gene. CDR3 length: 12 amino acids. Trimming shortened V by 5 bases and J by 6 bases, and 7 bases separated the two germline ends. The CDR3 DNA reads TGTGCCAGCAGTACGCTAGCCGGGGAGCTGTTTTTT. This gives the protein CASSTLAGELFF.

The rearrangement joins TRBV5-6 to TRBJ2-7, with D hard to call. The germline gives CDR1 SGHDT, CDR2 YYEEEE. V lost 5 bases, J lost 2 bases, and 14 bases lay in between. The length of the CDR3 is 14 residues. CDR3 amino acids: CASRRRAGAYEQYF. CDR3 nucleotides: TGTGCCAGCAGACGACGGGCCGGAGCCTACGAGCAGTACTTC.

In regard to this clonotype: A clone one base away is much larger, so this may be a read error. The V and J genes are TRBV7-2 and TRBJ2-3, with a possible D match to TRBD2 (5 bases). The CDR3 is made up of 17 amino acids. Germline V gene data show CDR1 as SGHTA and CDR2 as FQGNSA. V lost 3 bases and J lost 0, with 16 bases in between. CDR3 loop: CASSLSAGGSSTDTQYF. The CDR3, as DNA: TGTGCCAGCAGCTTGTCTGCTGGCGGGTCTAGCACAGATACGCAGTATTTT.

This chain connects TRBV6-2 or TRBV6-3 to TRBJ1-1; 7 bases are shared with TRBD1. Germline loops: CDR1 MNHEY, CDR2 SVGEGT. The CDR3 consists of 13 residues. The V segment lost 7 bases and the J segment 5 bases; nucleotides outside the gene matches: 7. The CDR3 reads CASTQTGETEAFF. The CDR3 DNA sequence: TGTGCCAGCACCCAAACAGGGGAAACTGAAGCTTTCTTT.

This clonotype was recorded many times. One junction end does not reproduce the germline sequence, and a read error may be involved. In DNA, the CDR3 is TGTGCCAGCAGCCCCTCCTGGAGTGCGTCGGTCTTT. It translates to CASSPSWSASVF. This chain links TRBV5-6 with TRBJ1-1, with D unclear. Germline assignment: CDR1 SGHDT and CDR2 YYEEEE. CDR3 length: 12 residues.

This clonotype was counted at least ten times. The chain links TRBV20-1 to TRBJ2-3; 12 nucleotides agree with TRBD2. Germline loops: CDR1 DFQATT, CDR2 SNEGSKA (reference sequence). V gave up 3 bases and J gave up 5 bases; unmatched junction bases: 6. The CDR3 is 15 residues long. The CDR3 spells CSASSTSGSLDTQYF. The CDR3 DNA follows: TGCAGTGCTAGTTCGACTAGCGGGAGTCTAGATACGCAGTATTTT.

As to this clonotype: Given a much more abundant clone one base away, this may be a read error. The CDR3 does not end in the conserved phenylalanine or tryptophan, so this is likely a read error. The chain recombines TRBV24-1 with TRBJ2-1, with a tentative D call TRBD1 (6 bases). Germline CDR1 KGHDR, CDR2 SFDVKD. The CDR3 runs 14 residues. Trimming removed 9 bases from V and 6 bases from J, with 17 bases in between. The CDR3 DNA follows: TGTGCCACCGGTCGAGGGGGAAGGGGCAATGAGCAGTTCTCC. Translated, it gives CATGRGGRGNEQFS.

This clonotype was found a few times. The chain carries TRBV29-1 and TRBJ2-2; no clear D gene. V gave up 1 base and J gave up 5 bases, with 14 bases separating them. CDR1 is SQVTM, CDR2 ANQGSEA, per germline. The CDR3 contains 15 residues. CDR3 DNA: TGCAGCGTTGAAGTTGATCGGGCAGGTACCGGGGAGCTGTTTTTT. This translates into CSVEVDRAGTGELFF.

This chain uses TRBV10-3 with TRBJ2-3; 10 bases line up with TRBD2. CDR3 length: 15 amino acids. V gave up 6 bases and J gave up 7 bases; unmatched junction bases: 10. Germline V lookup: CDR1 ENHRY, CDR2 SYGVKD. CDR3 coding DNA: TGTGCCATCAGAGACGAAAGCGGGAGGGCCAATACGCAGTATTTT. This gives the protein CAIRDESGRANTQYF.

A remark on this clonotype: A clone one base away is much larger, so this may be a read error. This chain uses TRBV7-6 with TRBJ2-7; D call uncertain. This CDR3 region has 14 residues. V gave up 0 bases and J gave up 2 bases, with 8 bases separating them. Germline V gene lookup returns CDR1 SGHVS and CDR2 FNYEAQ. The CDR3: CASSLAGYTYEQYF. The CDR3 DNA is TGTGCCAGCAGCTTAGCGGGCTATACCTACGAGCAGTACTTC.

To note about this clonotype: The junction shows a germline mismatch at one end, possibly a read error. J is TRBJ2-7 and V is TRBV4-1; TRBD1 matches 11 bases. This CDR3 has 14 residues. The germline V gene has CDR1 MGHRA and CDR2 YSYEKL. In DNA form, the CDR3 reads TGCGCCAACAGCTACGGGACAGGGGGCTACGAGCAGTACTTC. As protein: CANSYGTGGYEQYF.